The next 20 T cell receptor beta chains were all read from a single sample in a study of OX40 agonist ivuxolimab in advanced cancers. Receptor amplification or capture employed the immunoSEQ multiplex PCR assay. Here the immuneACCESS table is served through TCRdb, limited to in-frame sequences with V and J called. Missing clones are a known gap in these copies; in checked studies unresolved V genes cover under half, and the rest lacks a known reason. The sample table holds tens of thousands of clones, of which approximately 86% were seen once. The top ten clones comprise 4% to 5.5% of the sample. This specimen was CD4+ or CD8+ T cells sorted from blood, taken in a trial of the OX40 agonist ivuxolimab. Receptor source: an adult with an advanced solid tumor such as melanoma, head and neck, liver or kidney cancer.

This clone appeared a few times. The J gene is TRBJ1-2, the V gene TRBV30; 9 bases agree with TRBD1. CDR3 size: 15 residues. V was pared by 7 bases and J by 2 bases, with 11 bases of the junction left unmatched. Germline lookup yields CDR1 GTSNPN and CDR2 SVGIG (reference sequence). The CDR3 region is CALGTGSTNNYGYTF. In nucleotides, the CDR3 is TGTGCCTTAGGGACAGGGAGTACCAACAACTATGGCTACACCTTC. The full variable domain, in which reference TRBV30 and TRBJ1-2 provide the parts outside the CDR3, is SQTIHQWPATLVQPVGSPLSLECTVEGTSNPNLYWYRQAAGRGLQLLFYSVGIGQISSEVPQNLSASRPQDRQFILSSKKLLLSDSGFYLCALGTGSTNNYGYTFGSGTRLTVV.

The J gene is TRBJ2-2, the V gene TRBV11-2; tentative D call: TRBD2 (6 bases). CDR3 length: 15 residues. V gave up 8 bases and J gave up 0 bases, with 13 bases separating them. Germline-derived CDR1 and CDR2 are SGHAT and FQNNGV. CDR3 DNA: TGTGCCAGCCGCTCCGGGACTTCGAACACCGGGGAGCTGTTTTTT. It encodes CASRSGTSNTGELFF.

The V gene is TRBV6-4, the J gene TRBJ2-3, with TRBD2 matching 10 bases. V trimming: 5 bases; J trimming: 6 bases; junction bases outside the gene matches: 5. Germline-derived CDR1 and CDR2 are MRHNA and SNTAGT. CDR3 size: 14 residues. CDR3 nucleotide sequence: TGTGCCAGCAGTCCTAGCGGGGGACGGGATACGCAGTATTTT. It is translated as CASSPSGGRDTQYF.

The chain is built from TRBV4-2 and TRBJ1-2, with TRBD1 matching 9 bases. V lost 5 bases and J lost 1; bases outside the gene matches: 8. CDR1 and CDR2 from the germline V gene are LGHNA and YNFKEQ. The CDR3 loop spans 16 amino acids. The CDR3 reads CASSKTGQGFNYGYTF. The DNA for the CDR3 is TGTGCCAGCAGCAAAACCGGACAGGGGTTTAACTATGGCTACACCTTC.

The chain employs TRBV2 and TRBJ2-2, with 10 positions matching TRBD1. V was pared by 7 bases and J by 2 bases, with 4 bases of the junction left unmatched. Germline CDR1 and CDR2: SNHLY and FYNNEI. CDR3 size: 15 residues. The CDR3 protein is CASKGQGSNTGELFF. CDR3 DNA: TGTGCCAGCAAGGGACAGGGGAGTAACACCGGGGAGCTGTTTTTT.

The chain combines TRBV18 with TRBJ1-1; no reliable D call. The V gene's germline CDR1 is KGHSH and CDR2 LQKENI. The CDR3 runs 16 residues. The V and J ends lost 4 bases and 1 base respectively, with 16 bases between them. The CDR3 DNA reads as TGTGCCAGCTCACTAATACTGGGATTTGGGAACACTGAAGCTTTCTTT. This codes for CASSLILGFGNTEAFF.

V and J are TRBV7-8 and TRBJ1-5; TRBD1 is a possible D gene (6 bases). The V gene's germline CDR1 is SGHVS and CDR2 FQNEAQ. V was pared by 3 bases and J by 4 bases, with 10 bases between. CDR3 length: 14 residues. CDR3: CASSFNRENQPQHF. CDR3 nucleotides: TGTGCCAGCAGCTTCAACAGGGAAAATCAGCCCCAGCATTTT.

This chain joins TRBV19 and TRBJ1-2; D call uncertain. V lost 1 base and J 9 bases, leaving 15 bases between the germline ends. There are 14 residues in the CDR3. The V gene's germline CDR1 is LNHDA and CDR2 SQIVND (reference sequence). This CDR3 is CASSIGSPPRSYTF. In nucleotides, the CDR3 is TGTGCCAGTAGTATAGGTTCCCCACCGAGGAGCTACACCTTC.

V gene TRBV10-3 combines with J gene TRBJ2-3, with TRBD1 matching over 8 bases. Germline CDR1 ENHRY, CDR2 SYGVKD. This CDR3 comprises 14 residues. The V segment lost 6 bases and the J segment 2 bases; nucleotides outside the gene matches: 4. CDR3 coding DNA: TGTGCCATCAGAAGGGACAGGAACACAGATACGCAGTATTTT. This translates into CAIRRDRNTDTQYF.

The rearrangement uses TRBV9 and TRBJ1-4, with 9 bases identical to TRBD1. The CDR3 spans 15 residues. Germline V gives CDR1 SGDLS, CDR2 YYNGEE. The V gene end was trimmed by 6 bases and the J gene end by 6 bases; junction bases not matched to a gene: 9. CDR3 amino acids: CASTNGGTGYEKLFF. The CDR3 coding sequence is TGTGCCAGCACCAATGGGGGGACAGGGTATGAAAAACTGTTTTTT.

The genes are TRBV9 and TRBJ1-4, with no clear D. V shed 1 base and J shed 3 bases, with 7 bases lying between them. Germline V CDR1 and CDR2: SGDLS, YYNGEE. The length of the CDR3 is 14 residues. The CDR3 DNA reads as TGTGCCAGCAGCGTATATGGGTCTAATGAAAAACTGTTTTTT. Its protein is CASSVYGSNEKLFF.

The V and J genes are TRBV7-2 and TRBJ2-3, with D possibly being TRBD2 (5 bases). The CDR3 totals 15 residues. The V end was cut by 3 bases, the J end by 4 bases, with 14 bases between. Germline values: CDR1 SGHTA, CDR2 FQGNSA. This CDR3 is CASSFSRGLADTQYF. In DNA, the CDR3 is TGTGCCAGCAGCTTCTCGAGAGGGCTCGCAGATACGCAGTATTTT. Based on the CDR3 plus reference TRBV7-2 and TRBJ2-3, the full variable domain is GAGVSQSPSNKVTEKGKDVELRCDPISGHTALYWYRQSLGQGLEFLIYFQGNSAPDKSGLPSDRFSAERTGGSVSTLTIQRTQQEDSAVYLCASSFSRGLADTQYFGPGTRLTVL.

The chain combines TRBV7-2 with TRBJ1-2, with 7 bases aligning to TRBD1. V trimming: 0 bases; J trimming: 5 bases; junction bases outside the gene matches: 12. This CDR3 is built from 17 residues. CDR1 SGHTA and CDR2 FQGNSA come from the germline V gene. The CDR3 DNA follows: TGTGCCAGCAGCTTAGCGCTTAGAGGACAGGCCTCTTATGGCTACACCTTC. Amino acid sequence: CASSLALRGQASYGYTF.

CDR3 sequence reads: CASMVEGGTEAFF. In DNA, the CDR3 is TGTGCCAGCATGGTAGAAGGGGGCACTGAAGCTTTCTTT. The rearrangement joins TRBV6-5 to TRBJ1-1; a possible D gene is TRBD1 (6 bases). The CDR3 is 13 amino acids. Germline lookup yields CDR1 MNHEY and CDR2 SVGAGI. Trimming took 7 bases from V and 4 from J, leaving 13 bases between them.

The chain carries TRBV29-1 and TRBJ1-3, with 7 bases fitting TRBD1. Germline-derived CDR1 and CDR2 are SQVTM and ANQGSEA. This CDR3 contains 14 residues. V lost 7 bases, J lost 4 bases, and 10 bases stayed unmatched. The CDR3 DNA reads as TGCAGCGGTCGACAGGGTTTCGGAGGAAACACCATATATTTT. This translates into CSGRQGFGGNTIYF.

This clone was found a few times. This chain joins TRBV18 and TRBJ2-7, with D perhaps TRBD1 (5 bases). The CDR3 is made up of 12 amino acids. Germline V gene lookup returns CDR1 KGHSH and CDR2 LQKENI. Trimming removed 6 bases from V and 6 bases from J, with 12 bases in between. CDR3 DNA sequence: TGTGCCAGCTCGGTTGACAGTCCCGAGCAGTACTTC. Translated: CASSVDSPEQYF.

The rearrangement joins TRBV28 to TRBJ1-2; TRBD1 matches 7 bases. V lost 4 bases to trimming and J lost 3 bases; unmatched junction nucleotides: 5. The CDR3 has 14 amino acids. Germline CDR1 is MDHEN and CDR2 is SYDVKM. The CDR3 DNA reads TGTGCCAGCAGTTCCAGGGGGTTCGACTATGGCTACACCTTC. Translating gives CASSSRGFDYGYTF.

The V and J genes are TRBV6-5 and TRBJ1-3; D gene uncertain. V shed 8 bases and J shed 6 bases, with 14 bases lying between them. This CDR3 contains 13 residues. Per germline, CDR1 MNHEY and CDR2 SVGAGI. CDR3 sequence reads: CASLQRDENTIYF. CDR3 DNA sequence: TGTGCCAGCCTCCAGAGGGATGAAAACACCATATATTTT.

The V and J genes are TRBV5-1 and TRBJ2-2, with D perhaps matching TRBD2 (6 bases). Germline V gene data show CDR1 as SGHRS and CDR2 as YFSETQ. With 0 bases removed from V and 0 bases from J, the gap between germline ends came to 9 bases. The CDR3 runs 16 residues. This CDR3 reads CASSLAGDTNTGELFF. The CDR3, as DNA: TGCGCCAGCAGCTTGGCGGGGGATACGAACACCGGGGAGCTGTTTTTT.

J is TRBJ2-1 and V is TRBV11-3; 8 bases agree with TRBD2. The germline V gene encodes CDR1 SGHNT and CDR2 YENEEA. With 0 bases clipped from V and 8 bases from J, the junction kept 9 bases outside the gene matches. This CDR3 is built from 16 residues. CDR3 DNA sequence: TGTGCCAGCAGCTTAGATGGTCGCGGGGGGTCGGATGAGCAGTTCTTC. It is translated as CASSLDGRGGSDEQFF.